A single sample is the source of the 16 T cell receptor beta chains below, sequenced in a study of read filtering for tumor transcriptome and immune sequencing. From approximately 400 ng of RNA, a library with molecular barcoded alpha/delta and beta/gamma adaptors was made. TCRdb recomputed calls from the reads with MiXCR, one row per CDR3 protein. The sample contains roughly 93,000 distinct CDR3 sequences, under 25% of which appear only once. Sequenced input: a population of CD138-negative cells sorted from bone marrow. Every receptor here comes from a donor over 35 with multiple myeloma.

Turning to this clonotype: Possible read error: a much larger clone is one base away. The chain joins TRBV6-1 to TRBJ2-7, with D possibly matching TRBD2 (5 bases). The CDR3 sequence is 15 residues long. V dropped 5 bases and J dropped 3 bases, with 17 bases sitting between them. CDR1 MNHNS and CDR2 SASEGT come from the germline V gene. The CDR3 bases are TGTGCCAGCAGTTACTCGGCAGGCCGGGGCTACGAGCAGTACTTC. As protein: CASSYSAGRGYEQYF.

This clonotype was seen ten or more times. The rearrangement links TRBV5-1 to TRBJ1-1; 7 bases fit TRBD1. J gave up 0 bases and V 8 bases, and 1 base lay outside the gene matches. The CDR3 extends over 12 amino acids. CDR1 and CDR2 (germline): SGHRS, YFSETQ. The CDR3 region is CASGQVNTEAFF. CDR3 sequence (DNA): TGCGCCAGTGGACAGGTGAACACTGAAGCTTTCTTT.

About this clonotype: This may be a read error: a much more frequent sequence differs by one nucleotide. The CDR3 loop is CASSPGFASWVTDTQYF. In DNA, the CDR3 is TGTGCCAGCAGCCCGGGTTTCGCTAGTTGGGTAACAGATACGCAGTATTTT. The chain is built from TRBV7-9 and TRBJ2-3; D call uncertain. CDR3 length: 17 residues. CDR1 and CDR2 from the germline V gene are SEHNR and FQNEAQ (reference sequence). V was shortened by 5 bases and J by 3 bases, with 21 bases between the two germline ends. The full variable domain, with the rest looked up from reference TRBV7-9 and TRBJ2-3, is DTGVSQNPRHKITKRGQNVTFRCDPISEHNRLYWYRQTLGQGPEFLTYFQNEAQLEKSRLLSDRFSAERPKGSFSTLEIQRTEQGDSAMYLCASSPGFASWVTDTQYFGPGTRLTVL.

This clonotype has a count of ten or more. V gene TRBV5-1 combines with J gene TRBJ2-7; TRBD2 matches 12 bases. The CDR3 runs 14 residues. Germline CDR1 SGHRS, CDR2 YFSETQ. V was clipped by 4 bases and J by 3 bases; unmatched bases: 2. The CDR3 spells CASSKTSGGYEQYF. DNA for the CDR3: TGCGCCAGCAGCAAGACTAGCGGGGGCTACGAGCAGTACTTC.

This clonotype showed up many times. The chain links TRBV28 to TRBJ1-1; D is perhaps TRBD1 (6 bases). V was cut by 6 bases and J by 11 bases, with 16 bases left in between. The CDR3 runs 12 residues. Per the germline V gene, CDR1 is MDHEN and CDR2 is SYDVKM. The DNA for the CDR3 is TGTGCCAGCAGACTAAAACAGGGAAGGGCTTTCTTT. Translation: CASRLKQGRAFF.

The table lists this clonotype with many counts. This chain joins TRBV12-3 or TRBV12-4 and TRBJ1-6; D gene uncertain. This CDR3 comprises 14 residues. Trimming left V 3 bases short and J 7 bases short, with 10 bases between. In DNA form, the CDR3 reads TGTGCCAGCAGTTTGGTCGGGGAAAATTCACCCCTCCACTTT. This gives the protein CASSLVGENSPLHF.

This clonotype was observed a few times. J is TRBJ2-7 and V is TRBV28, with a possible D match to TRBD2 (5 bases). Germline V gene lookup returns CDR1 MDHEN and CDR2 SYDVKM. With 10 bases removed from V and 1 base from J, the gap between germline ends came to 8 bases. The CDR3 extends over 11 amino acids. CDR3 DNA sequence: TGTGCCACAGAGGGTTCCTACGAGCAGTACTTC. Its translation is CATEGSYEQYF.

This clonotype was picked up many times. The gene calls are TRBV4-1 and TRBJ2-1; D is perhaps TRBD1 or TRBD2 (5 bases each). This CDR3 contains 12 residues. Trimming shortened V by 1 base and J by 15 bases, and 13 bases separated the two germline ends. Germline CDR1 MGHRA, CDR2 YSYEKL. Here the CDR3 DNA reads TGCGCCAGCAGCCAAGGGGACCGACGTCGGTTCTTC. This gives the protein CASSQGDRRRFF.

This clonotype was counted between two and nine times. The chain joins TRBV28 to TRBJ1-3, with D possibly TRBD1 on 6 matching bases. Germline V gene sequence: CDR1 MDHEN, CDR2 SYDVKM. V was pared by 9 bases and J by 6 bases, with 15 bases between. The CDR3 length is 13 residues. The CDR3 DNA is TGTGCCAGTCTCTTGACAGGAGCAAACACCATATATTTT. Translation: CASLLTGANTIYF.

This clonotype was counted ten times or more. The DNA of the CDR3 is TGTGCCAGCAGGCGACAGGATAGGTCCTACGAGCAGTACTTC. Its translation is CASRRQDRSYEQYF. This sequence joins TRBV6-2 or TRBV6-3 and TRBJ2-7; D is possibly TRBD1 (6 bases). Germline CDR1 reads MNHEY; CDR2 reads SVGEGT. The CDR3 sequence is 14 residues long. Deletions cut 6 bases from V and 1 base from J, with 13 bases between.

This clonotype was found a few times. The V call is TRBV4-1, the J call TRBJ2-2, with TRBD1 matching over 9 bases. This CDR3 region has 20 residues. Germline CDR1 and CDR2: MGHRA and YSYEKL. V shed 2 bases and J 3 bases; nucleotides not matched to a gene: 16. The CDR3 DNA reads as TGCGCCAGCAGCCAACCGGCCGGGACAGGGAGCGGTAAGGACACCGGGGAGCTGTTTTTT. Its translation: CASSQPAGTGSGKDTGELFF.

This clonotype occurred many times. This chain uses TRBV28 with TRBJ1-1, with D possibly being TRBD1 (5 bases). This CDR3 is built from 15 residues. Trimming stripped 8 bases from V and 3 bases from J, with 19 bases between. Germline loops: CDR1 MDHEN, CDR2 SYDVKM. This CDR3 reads CASGTTGRGYTEAFF. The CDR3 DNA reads TGTGCCAGCGGAACAACTGGTAGGGGCTACACTGAAGCTTTCTTT.

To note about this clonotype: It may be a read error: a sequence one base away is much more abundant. The CDR3 loop is CASSALDTGELSF. The CDR3 DNA reads TGTGCCAGCAGCGCCCTAGACACCGGGGAGCTGTCTTTT. The chain couples TRBV28 to TRBJ2-2; tentative D call: TRBD2 (5 bases). CDR1 is MDHEN, CDR2 SYDVKM, per germline. The CDR3 is made up of 13 amino acids.

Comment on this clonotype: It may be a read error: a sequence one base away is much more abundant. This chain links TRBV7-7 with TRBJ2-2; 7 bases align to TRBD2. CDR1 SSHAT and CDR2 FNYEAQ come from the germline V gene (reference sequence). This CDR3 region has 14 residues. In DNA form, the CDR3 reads TGTGCTAGCAGCTCCACTAGCGTGGGCGGGGAGCTGTTTTTT. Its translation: CASSSTSVGGELFF.

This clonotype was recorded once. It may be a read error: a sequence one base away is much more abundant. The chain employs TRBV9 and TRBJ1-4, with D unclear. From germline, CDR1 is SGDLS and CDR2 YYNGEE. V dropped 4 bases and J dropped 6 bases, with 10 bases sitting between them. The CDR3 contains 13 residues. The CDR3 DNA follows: TGTGCCAGCAGCTCTAATCTTTATGAAAAACTGTTTTTT. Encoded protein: CASSSNLYEKLFF.

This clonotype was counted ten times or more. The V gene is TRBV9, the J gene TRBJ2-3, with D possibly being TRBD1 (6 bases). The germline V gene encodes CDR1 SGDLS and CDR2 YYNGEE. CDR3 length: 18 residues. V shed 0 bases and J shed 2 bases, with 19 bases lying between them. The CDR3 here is CASSVAVSEDSLTDTQYF. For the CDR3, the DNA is TGTGCCAGCAGCGTAGCGGTGTCGGAGGACAGTCTCACAGATACGCAGTATTTT.